The clone carrying this TCR beta chain was detected ten times or more. The antigen remains undetermined. TCR beta CDR3 region amplification was performed from RNA transcripts. Carried out on the TCR CDR3, a first-round RT-PCR used the HTBI primer set. Via MiXCR, TCRdb re-called the multiplex PCR reads, giving one row per CDR3 protein. Counted here are around 700,000 distinct CDR3 sequences, roughly 20% occurring once; the ten biggest clones make up roughly a sixth. This sample is drawn from a study of T cells in Graves' hyperthyroidism and ophthalmopathy. Study results and limitations: The model predicted ophthalmopathy a median roughly 6.3 months before onset.

V lost 1 base and J lost 2, with 12 bases in between. This CDR3 region has 16 residues. The patients, who ranged from 18 to 65 in age, presented with newly diagnosed hyperthyroidism lasting under 2 months. Thyroid ultrasound, orbital computed tomography, clinical symptoms, and serum thyroxine and TRAb underpinned diagnoses. The clonotype originates from a woman between 50 and 59 years old with Graves' hyperthyroidism that later progressed to Graves' ophthalmopathy. V gene TRBV12-3 or TRBV12-4 combines with J gene TRBJ1-5; D is unclear. The sequenced sample was blood. The CDR3 is CASSLGTTSGNQPQHF. CDR3 sequence (DNA): TGTGCCAGCAGTTTAGGAACGACCTCCGGCAATCAGCCCCAGCATTTT.